The entry below gives a single T cell receptor (beta chain) sequence along with its context. Trimming shortened V by 6 bases and J by 0 bases, and 11 bases separated the two germline ends. The CDR3 contains 14 residues. RNA was extracted with the RNeasy kit, and a quantity of about 0.45 to 1 ug was reverse transcribed using random hexamers. One entry per CDR3 protein results from TCRdb running MiXCR on the immunoSEQ multiplex PCR reads. The repertoire consists of about 130,000 distinct CDR3 sequences, with approximately 95% occurring once and the leading ten covering 0.18%. Sequencing of TCR beta drew on CD8+ and CD4+ T cells from blood. The sample originates from a study of CD8 T cells in Susac syndrome.

The rearrangement uses TRBV12-3 or TRBV12-4 and TRBJ1-1; no clear D. Sequenced: CD8+ T cells from PBMCs. This TCR derives from a human donor with Susac syndrome. The CDR3: CASRLVEVNTEAFF. For the CDR3, the DNA is TGTGCCAGCAGACTCGTGGAGGTGAACACTGAAGCTTTCTTT.